This TCR beta chain originates from a study of low-dose radiotherapy and immunotherapy resistance in tumors. Turning to the study itself: The regimen for patients comprised intravenous nivolumab 240 mg every two weeks plus intravenous ipilimumab 1 mg/kg every six weeks. Aspirin was administered orally at 300 mg daily for four cycles, commencing on cycle 1 day 1.

With TRAV- and TRBV-specific primers, first-strand cDNA was made, covering the alpha and beta chains. PCR amplification of the TCRs was performed with Phusion for approximately 20 PCR cycles, and it relied on a constant-region primer together with a V-primer adapter. From the reads, TCRdb called clonotypes with MiXCR, one entry per CDR3 protein. This table has approximately 45,000 distinct CDR3 sequences, 20% to 25% appearing once. Germline CDR1 and CDR2: SQVTM and ANQGSEA. The CDR3 is 14 residues long. Trimming removed 8 bases from V and 1 base from J; junction bases left unmatched: 10. The time point denotes: after trial treatment. As for treatment: LDRT plus nivolumab, ipilimumab, low-dose cyclophosphamide and aspirin (RACIN trial). Treatment of the donors consisted of nivolumab and ipilimumab (plus aspirin, low-dose cyclophosphamide and low-dose radiotherapy).

The J gene is TRBJ2-5, the V gene TRBV29-1, with TRBD2 identical over 7 bases. The sequenced sample was PBMCs, obtained after low-dose radiotherapy plus immunotherapy. The clonotype was recovered from a male donor with prostate cancer. Here the CDR3 reads CSFSGGGGQETQYF. The CDR3 region has the DNA TGCAGCTTCTCGGGGGGAGGCGGCCAAGAGACCCAGTACTTC.